This T cell receptor (beta chain) was observed in a study of cytomegalovirus exposure and HLA in healthy donors. The PCR had 60 Vbeta and 13 Jbeta primers. This table comes from immunoSEQ multiplex PCR, and its TCRdb copy is limited to in-frame clones, with some not included. The sample includes tens of thousands of clones, 72% of them seen just once. Looked up from germline, CDR1 is KGHSH and CDR2 is LQKENI. The CDR3 has 15 amino acids. V shed 6 bases and J 6 bases; nucleotides not matched to a gene: 8. Turning to this clone: Its antigen is still unknown.

Study observations and caveats: Later on, a genetic analysis was performed. It linked a missense variant in DCLRE1C with V- and J-gene trimming of TCR beta. Analyzed later, most CMV-associated TCR beta chains appeared HLA-restricted.

Sequencing was carried out using PBMCs. The receptor comes from a man under 40 in good health and CMV-seronegative. The V gene is TRBV18, the J gene TRBJ2-4; 10 bases fit TRBD1. The CDR3 is CASSLDRGQGNIQYF. CDR3 bases: TGTGCCAGCTCCCTTGACAGGGGGCAGGGAAACATTCAGTACTTC.